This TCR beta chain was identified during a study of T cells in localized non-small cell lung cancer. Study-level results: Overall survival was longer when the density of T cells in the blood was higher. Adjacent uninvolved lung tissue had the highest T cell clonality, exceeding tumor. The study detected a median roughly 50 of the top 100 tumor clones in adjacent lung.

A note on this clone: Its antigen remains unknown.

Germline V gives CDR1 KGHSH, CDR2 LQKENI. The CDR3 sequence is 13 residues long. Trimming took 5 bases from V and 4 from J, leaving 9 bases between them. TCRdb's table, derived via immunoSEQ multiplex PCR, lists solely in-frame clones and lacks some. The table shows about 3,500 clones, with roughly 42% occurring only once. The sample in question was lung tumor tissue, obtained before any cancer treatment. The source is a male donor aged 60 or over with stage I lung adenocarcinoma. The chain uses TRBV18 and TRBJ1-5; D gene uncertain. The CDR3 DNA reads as TGTGCCAGCTCAACGGACGAAAATCAGCCCCAGCATTTT. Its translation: CASSTDENQPQHF.